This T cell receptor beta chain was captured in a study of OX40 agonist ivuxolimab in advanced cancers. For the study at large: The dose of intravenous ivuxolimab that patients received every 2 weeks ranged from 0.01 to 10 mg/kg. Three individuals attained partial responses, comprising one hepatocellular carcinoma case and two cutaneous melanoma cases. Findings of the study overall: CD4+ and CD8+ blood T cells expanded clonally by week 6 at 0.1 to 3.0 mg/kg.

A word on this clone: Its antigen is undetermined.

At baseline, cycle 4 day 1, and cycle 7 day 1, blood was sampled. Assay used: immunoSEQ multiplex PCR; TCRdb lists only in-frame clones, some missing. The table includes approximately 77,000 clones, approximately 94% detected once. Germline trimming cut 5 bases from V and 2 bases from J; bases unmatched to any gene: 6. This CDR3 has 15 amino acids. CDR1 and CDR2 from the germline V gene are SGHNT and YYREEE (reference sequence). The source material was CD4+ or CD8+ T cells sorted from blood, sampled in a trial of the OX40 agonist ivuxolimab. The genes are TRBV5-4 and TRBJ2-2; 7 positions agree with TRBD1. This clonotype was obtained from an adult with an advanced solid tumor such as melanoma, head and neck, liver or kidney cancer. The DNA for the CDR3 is TGTGCCAGCAGATCCTACAGGGGAAACACCGGGGAGCTGTTTTTT. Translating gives CASRSYRGNTGELFF.